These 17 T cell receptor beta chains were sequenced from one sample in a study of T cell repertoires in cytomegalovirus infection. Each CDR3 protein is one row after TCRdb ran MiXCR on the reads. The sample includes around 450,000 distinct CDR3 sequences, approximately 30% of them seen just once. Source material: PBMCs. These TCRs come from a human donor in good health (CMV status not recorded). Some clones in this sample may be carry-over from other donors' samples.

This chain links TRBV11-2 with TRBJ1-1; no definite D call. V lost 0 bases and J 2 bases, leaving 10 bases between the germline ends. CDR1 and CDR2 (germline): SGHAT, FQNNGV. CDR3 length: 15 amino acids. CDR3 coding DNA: TGTGCCAGCAGCTTAGAACCTTCTTGTAACACTGAAGCTTTCTTT. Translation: CASSLEPSCNTEAFF.

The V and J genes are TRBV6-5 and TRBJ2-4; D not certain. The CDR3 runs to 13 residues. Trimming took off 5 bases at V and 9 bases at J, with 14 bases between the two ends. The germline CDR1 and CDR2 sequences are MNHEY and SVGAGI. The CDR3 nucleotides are TGTGCCAGCAGTCAAAACCCCTTTGGCATTCAGTACTTC. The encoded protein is CASSQNPFGIQYF.

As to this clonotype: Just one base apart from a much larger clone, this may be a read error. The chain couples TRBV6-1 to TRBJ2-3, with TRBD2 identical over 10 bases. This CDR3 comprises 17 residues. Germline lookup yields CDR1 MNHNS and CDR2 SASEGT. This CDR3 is CASRDSLAGASTDTQYF. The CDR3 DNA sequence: TGTGCCAGCCGTGATAGCCTAGCGGGGGCCAGCACAGATACGCAGTATTTT.

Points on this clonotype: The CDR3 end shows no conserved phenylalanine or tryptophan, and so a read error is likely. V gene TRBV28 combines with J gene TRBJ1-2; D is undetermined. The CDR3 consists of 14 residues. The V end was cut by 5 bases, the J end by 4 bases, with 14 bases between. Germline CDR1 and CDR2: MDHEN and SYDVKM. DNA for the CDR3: TGTGCCAGCAGTATCCCCGGTGGTGGCTATGGCTACACCTTA. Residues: CASSIPGGGYGYTL.

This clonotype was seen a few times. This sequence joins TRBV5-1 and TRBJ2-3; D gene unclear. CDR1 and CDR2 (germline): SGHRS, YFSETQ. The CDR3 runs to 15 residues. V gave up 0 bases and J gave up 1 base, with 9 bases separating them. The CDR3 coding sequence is TGCGCCAGCAGCTTGGAGCAGCCCCGCACAGATACGCAGTATTTT. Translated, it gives CASSLEQPRTDTQYF.

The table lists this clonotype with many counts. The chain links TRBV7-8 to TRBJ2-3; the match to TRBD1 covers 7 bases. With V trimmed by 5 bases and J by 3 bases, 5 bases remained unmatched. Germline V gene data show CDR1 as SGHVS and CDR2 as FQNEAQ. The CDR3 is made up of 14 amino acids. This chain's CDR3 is CASSRQGSTDTQYF. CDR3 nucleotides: TGTGCCAGCAGCAGACAGGGATCAACAGATACGCAGTATTTT.

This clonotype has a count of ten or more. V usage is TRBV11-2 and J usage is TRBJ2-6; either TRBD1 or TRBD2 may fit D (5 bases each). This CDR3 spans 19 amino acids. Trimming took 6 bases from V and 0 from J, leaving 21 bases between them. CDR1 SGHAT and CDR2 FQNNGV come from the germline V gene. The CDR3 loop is CASRTRAEGGFSGANVLTF. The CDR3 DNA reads TGTGCCAGCAGAACCAGGGCCGAGGGTGGCTTCTCTGGGGCCAACGTCCTGACTTTC.

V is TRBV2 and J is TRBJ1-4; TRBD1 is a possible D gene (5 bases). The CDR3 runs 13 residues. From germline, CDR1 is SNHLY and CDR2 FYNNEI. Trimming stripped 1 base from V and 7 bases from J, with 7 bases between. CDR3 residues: CASSEEQAEKLFF. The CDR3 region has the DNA TGTGCCAGCAGTGAAGAACAGGCTGAAAAACTGTTTTTT.

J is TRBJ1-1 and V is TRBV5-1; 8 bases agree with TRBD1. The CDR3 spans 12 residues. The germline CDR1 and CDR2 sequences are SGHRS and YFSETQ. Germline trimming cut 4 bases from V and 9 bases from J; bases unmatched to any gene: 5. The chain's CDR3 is CASSPWTGQAFF. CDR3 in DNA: TGCGCCAGCAGCCCTTGGACAGGGCAAGCTTTCTTT.

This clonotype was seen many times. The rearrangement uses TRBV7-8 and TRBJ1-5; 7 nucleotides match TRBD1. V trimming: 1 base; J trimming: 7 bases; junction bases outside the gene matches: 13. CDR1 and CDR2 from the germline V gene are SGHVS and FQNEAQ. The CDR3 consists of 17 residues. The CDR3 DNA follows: TGTGCCAGCAGCTTAGAGGGGGCATTATACGGAGGACAGCCCCAGCATTTT. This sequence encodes CASSLEGALYGGQPQHF.

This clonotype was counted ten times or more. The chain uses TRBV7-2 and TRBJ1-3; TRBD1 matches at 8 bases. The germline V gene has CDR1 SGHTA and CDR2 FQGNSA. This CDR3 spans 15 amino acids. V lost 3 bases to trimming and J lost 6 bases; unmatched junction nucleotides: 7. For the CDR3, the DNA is TGTGCCAGCAGCTTCGGACAGGGAAAGGAAAACACCATATATTTT. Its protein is CASSFGQGKENTIYF.

The CDR3 is CSARVVGHMYNEQFF. CDR3 nucleotide sequence: TGCAGTGCTAGAGTGGTGGGACATATGTACAATGAGCAGTTCTTC. This chain uses TRBV20-1 with TRBJ2-1; D is perhaps TRBD1 (6 bases). The CDR3 sequence is 15 residues long. Between the trimmed V and J ends, which lost 1 base and 4 bases, there was a span of 14 bases. CDR1 is DFQATT and CDR2 is SNEGSKA in the germline V gene (reference sequence).

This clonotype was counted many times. CDR3 protein: CASSSTGGPYNEQFF. CDR3 DNA: TGTGCCAGCAGCTCAACGGGGGGACCCTACAATGAGCAGTTCTTC. The chain joins TRBV7-2 to TRBJ2-1; TRBD2 aligns across 7 bases. Germline CDR1 reads SGHTA; CDR2 reads FQGNSA. V was clipped by 4 bases and J by 2 bases; unmatched bases: 5. The CDR3 contains 15 residues.

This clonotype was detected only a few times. CDR3 DNA sequence: TGTGCCAGCAGTTTGGATACGGGACGGATATTTCAGCCCCAGCATTTT. It encodes CASSLDTGRIFQPQHF. The chain combines TRBV28 with TRBJ1-5; maybe TRBD1 (5 bases). With 3 bases removed from V and 6 bases from J, the gap between germline ends came to 18 bases. This CDR3 has 16 amino acids. The germline V gene encodes CDR1 MDHEN and CDR2 SYDVKM.

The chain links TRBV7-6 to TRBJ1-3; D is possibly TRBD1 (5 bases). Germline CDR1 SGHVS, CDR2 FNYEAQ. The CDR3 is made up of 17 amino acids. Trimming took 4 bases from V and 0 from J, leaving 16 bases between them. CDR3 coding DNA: TGTGCCAGCAGCTCCGCATTCGACAGTAACTCTGGAAACACCATATATTTT. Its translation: CASSSAFDSNSGNTIYF.

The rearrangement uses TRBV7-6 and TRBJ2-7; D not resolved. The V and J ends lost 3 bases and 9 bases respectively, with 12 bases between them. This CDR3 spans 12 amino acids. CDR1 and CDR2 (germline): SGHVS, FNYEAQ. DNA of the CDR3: TGTGCCAGCAGCTTTAAGGGCGGCGCGCAGTACTTC. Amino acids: CASSFKGGAQYF.

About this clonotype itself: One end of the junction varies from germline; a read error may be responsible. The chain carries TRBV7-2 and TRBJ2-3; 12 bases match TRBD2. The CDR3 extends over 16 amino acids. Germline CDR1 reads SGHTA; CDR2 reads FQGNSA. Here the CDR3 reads CASSLDGPSGGGTKFF. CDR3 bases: TGTGCCAGCAGCTTAGACGGCCCTAGCGGGGGGGGGACGAAGTTTTTT.